Reported below is one TCR beta chain. As yet, its antigen is unknown. TCRdb keeps only in-frame clones here, not all; method: immunoSEQ multiplex PCR. The sample contains around 20,000 clones, 65% to 90% of which appear only once. These data belong to a study of OX40 agonist ivuxolimab in advanced cancers. Study summary: Treatment of patients was with ivuxolimab, an agonistic anti-OX40 (CD134) antibody.

Study-level points and caveats: The expanded peripheral T cells' antigen specificity was not determined. CD8+ T cells averaged more expanded clones than CD4+.

The V gene's germline CDR1 is SNHLY and CDR2 FYNNEI. This CDR3 is 15 amino acids long. The ends lost 5 bases at V and 3 bases at J; junction bases unmatched: 8. Blood got drawn at baseline, again on cycle 4 day 1, and then on cycle 7 day 1. The sample here was CD4+ or CD8+ T cells sorted from blood, taken in a trial of the OX40 agonist ivuxolimab. The TCR originated in an adult with an advanced solid tumor such as melanoma, head and neck, liver or kidney cancer. V gene TRBV2 combines with J gene TRBJ1-2, with TRBD1 identical over 8 bases. The DNA of the CDR3 is TGTGCCAGCAGTAAAGGACAGGGTGGGGACTATGGCTACACCTTC. Its protein product is CASSKGQGGDYGYTF.